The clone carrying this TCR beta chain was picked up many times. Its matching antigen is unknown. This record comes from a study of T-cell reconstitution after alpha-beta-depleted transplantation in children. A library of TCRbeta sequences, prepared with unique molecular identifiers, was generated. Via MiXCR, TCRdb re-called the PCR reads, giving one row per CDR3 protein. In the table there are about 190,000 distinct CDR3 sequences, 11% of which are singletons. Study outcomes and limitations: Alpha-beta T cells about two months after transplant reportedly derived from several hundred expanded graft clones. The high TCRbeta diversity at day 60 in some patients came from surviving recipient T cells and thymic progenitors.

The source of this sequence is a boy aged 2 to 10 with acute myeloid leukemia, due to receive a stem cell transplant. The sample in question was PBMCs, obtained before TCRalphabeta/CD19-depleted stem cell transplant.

CDR3: CASSVTPGPNSPLHF. The CDR3, as DNA: TGTGCCAGCAGCGTGACGCCGGGACCTAATTCACCCCTCCACTTT. The chain has TRBV7-3 and TRBJ1-6, with a possible D match to TRBD1 (5 bases). With 5 bases removed from V and 6 bases from J, the gap between germline ends came to 14 bases. CDR1 and CDR2 from the germline V gene are SGHTA and FQGTGA. The CDR3 consists of 15 residues. Full variable domain (rest looked up from reference TRBV7-3 and TRBJ1-6): GAGVSQTPSNKVTEKGKYVELRCDPISGHTALYWYRQSLGQGPEFLIYFQGTGAADDSGLPNDRFFAVRPEGSVSTLKIQRTERGDSAVYLCASSVTPGPNSPLHFGNGTRLTVT.